There are a few counts of the clone carrying this T cell receptor beta chain. The CDR3 spans 14 residues. Trimming cost V 1 base and J 4 bases, with 5 bases left between them. Germline CDR1 reads SEHNR; CDR2 reads FQNEAQ (reference sequence). TCRdb keeps only in-frame clones here, not all; method: immunoSEQ multiplex PCR. Of 130,000 to 150,000 clones detected, about 86% appear once; the ten largest clones hold approximately 10%. The entry originates in a study of blood T cell repertoires in COVID-19. The TCR sequence derives from a man in his fifties or sixties who had recovered from COVID-19. The gene calls are TRBV7-9 and TRBJ1-6; D unclear. Material: PBMCs or T cells enriched from blood (not recorded which). CDR3 sequence (DNA): TGTGCCAGCAGCTTAGAACAGTATAATTCACCCCTCCACTTT. This translates into CASSLEQYNSPLHF.